A selection of T cell receptor beta chains follows, all from one sample in a study of T cell changes during pregnancy in multiple sclerosis. Sequencing was performed with immunoSEQ multiplex PCR; in TCRdb, only in-frame clones are kept and a portion is missing. The sample has tens of thousands of clones, approximately 90% seen once. Sequencing used CD8+ T cells from peripheral blood mononuclear cells, obtained before pregnancy. The receptors derive from a female donor with multiple sclerosis, enrolled in a pregnancy study. CDR3s include the opening cysteine and the closing phenylalanine or tryptophan. The D gene is left open where the match is weak. Rows may omit the clone size; those that give it use once, few, many or a size class.

CDR3,DNA,V,J,D,size
CASRGLGANVLTF,TGTGCCAGTAGGGGACTTGGGGCCAACGTCCTGACTTTC,TRBV19,TRBJ2-6,NA,NA
CASRNTGAGGYTF,TGTGCCAGCAGGAATACAGGGGCGGGTGGCTACACCTTC,TRBV25-1,TRBJ1-2,TRBD1,NA
CASSHQREGDYGYTF,TGCGCCAGCAGCCACCAAAGGGAGGGGGATTATGGCTACACCTTC,TRBV4-1,TRBJ1-2,NA,NA
CASRITQGYEQYF,TGTGCCAGCAGGATTACACAGGGCTACGAGCAGTACTTC,TRBV28,TRBJ2-7,NA,once
CASSPGLAPTGELFF,TGTGCCAGCAGCCCTGGACTAGCCCCCACCGGGGAGCTGTTTTTT,TRBV7-9,TRBJ2-2,TRBD2,NA
CASSLSPGRGYEQYF,TGTGCCAGCAGCCTATCCCCAGGCAGGGGATACGAGCAGTACTTC,TRBV14,TRBJ2-7,NA,large
CASSYVGNQGEKLFF,TGTGCCAGCAGTTACGTAGGGAATCAGGGTGAAAAACTGTTTTTT,TRBV6-6,TRBJ1-4,NA,NA
CASSIVNGGGYNEQFF,TGTGCCAGTAGTATAGTAAACGGAGGTGGCTACAATGAGCAGTTCTTC,TRBV19,TRBJ2-1,NA,NA
CASSQDSYEQYF,TGTGCCAGCAGCCAGGACAGCTACGAGCAGTACTTC,TRBV4-2,TRBJ2-7,NA,NA
CASRPTGTGAYEQYF,TGTGCCAGCAGACCAACCGGGACAGGGGCCTACGAGCAGTACTTC,TRBV6-5,TRBJ2-7,TRBD1,NA
CASDASGSYHEQYF,TGTGCCAGCGATGCTAGCGGGAGTTACCACGAGCAGTACTTC,TRBV6-8,TRBJ2-7,TRBD2,NA
CASSRKGQGAQEQYF,TGTGCCAGCAGCCGAAAAGGACAGGGGGCGCAAGAGCAGTACTTC,TRBV14,TRBJ2-7,TRBD1,NA
CASSSLGSARNGELFF,TGTGCCAGCAGTTCCCTGGGTAGCGCCCGTAACGGGGAGCTGTTTTTT,TRBV27,TRBJ2-2,NA,NA
CASSFSDRVYEQYF,TGTGCCAGCAGCTTTTCGGACAGGGTCTACGAGCAGTACTTC,TRBV7-9,TRBJ2-7,TRBD1,NA
CASSPLGQRNTGELFF,TGTGCCAGCAGTCCCCTCGGACAGCGAAACACCGGGGAGCTGTTTTTT,TRBV6-4,TRBJ2-2,NA,NA
CASSWSEQGAKNIQYF,TGCGCCAGCAGCTGGTCGGAACAGGGAGCCAAAAACATTCAGTACTTC,TRBV5-1,TRBJ2-4,NA,NA
CASSLPAGWARTGELFF,TGTGCCAGCAGCTTACCGGCAGGGTGGGCCCGGACCGGGGAGCTGTTTTTT,TRBV7-8,TRBJ2-2,NA,NA
CASSGPRQGAHNEKLFF,TGTGCCAGTAGTGGCCCTCGACAGGGGGCTCATAATGAAAAACTGTTTTTT,TRBV19,TRBJ1-4,TRBD1,NA
CASSPLAGEGEQYF,TGTGCCAGCAGCCCATTAGCGGGAGAGGGCGAGCAGTACTTC,TRBV7-2,TRBJ2-7,TRBD2,NA
CASSQDPVDTGELFF,TGCGCCAGCAGCCAAGATCCTGTAGACACCGGGGAGCTGTTTTTT,TRBV4-3,TRBJ2-2,NA,once
CASSEGLAVTYEQYF,TGTGCCAGCAGTGAAGGACTAGCGGTAACCTACGAGCAGTACTTC,TRBV6-1,TRBJ2-7,TRBD2,NA
CASRDGGIVNEKLFF,TGTGCCAGCCGGGACGGGGGAATCGTTAATGAAAAACTGTTTTTT,TRBV7-9,TRBJ1-4,NA,NA
CASRPTGGTEAFF,TGTGCCAGCAGACCCACCGGGGGGACCGAAGCTTTCTTT,TRBV7-3,TRBJ1-1,NA,NA
CAISEMTRPYEQYF,TGTGCCATCAGTGAGATGACACGGCCCTACGAGCAGTACTTC,TRBV10-3,TRBJ2-7,NA,NA
CASSFQGYTQYF,TGTGCCAGCAGCTTCCAGGGATATACGCAGTATTTT,TRBV5-6,TRBJ2-3,NA,NA
CASSHGQSYEQYF,TGTGCCAGCAGCCATGGACAGTCCTACGAGCAGTACTTC,TRBV7-6,TRBJ2-7,NA,NA
CASSAGNYEQYF,TGTGCCAGCAGCGCCGGGAACTACGAGCAGTACTTC,TRBV2,TRBJ2-7,NA,NA
CASSYSAREQSGELFF,TGTGCCAGCAGTTACTCGGCGCGGGAGCAGAGCGGGGAGCTGTTTTTT,TRBV6-6,TRBJ2-2,TRBD2,NA
CASSQDLVGPLGTQYF,TGCGCCAGCAGCCAAGATCTGGTGGGCCCGTTGGGGACCCAGTACTTC,TRBV4-3,TRBJ2-5,NA,NA
CASRPTGDYGGYTF,TGTGCCAGCAGACCGACAGGGGACTATGGAGGCTACACCTTC,TRBV14,TRBJ1-2,TRBD1,NA
CASSQVWLAETSYNEQFF,TGCGCCAGCAGCCAAGTTTGGCTAGCGGAGACCTCCTACAATGAGCAGTTCTTC,TRBV4-3,TRBJ2-1,TRBD2,NA
CASSFNFGGSEAFF,TGTGCCAGCAGTTTTAATTTTGGCGGATCAGAAGCTTTCTTT,TRBV28,TRBJ1-1,NA,NA
CASIGENSYEQYF,TGTGCCAGCATCGGGGAAAACTCCTACGAGCAGTACTTC,TRBV27,TRBJ2-7,NA,NA
CSVTRDNEQFF,TGCAGCGTTACTAGGGACAATGAGCAGTTCTTC,TRBV29-1,TRBJ2-1,NA,NA
CASSTGTSGNNEQFF,TGTGCCAGCAGCACCGGGACTAGCGGAAACAATGAGCAGTTCTTC,TRBV6-4,TRBJ2-1,TRBD2,NA
CASSPRDSYNEQFF,TGTGCCAGCAGTCCCCGGGACTCCTACAATGAGCAGTTCTTC,TRBV2,TRBJ2-1,NA,NA
CSAGGNEQFF,TGCAGCGCAGGAGGCAATGAGCAGTTCTTC,TRBV29-1,TRBJ2-1,NA,NA
CASGTSGKFQETQYF,TGTGCTAGTGGTACTAGCGGGAAGTTCCAAGAGACCCAGTACTTC,TRBV12-5,TRBJ2-5,TRBD2,NA
CASSQDTYESSNQPQHF,TGCGCCAGCAGCCAAGATACGTATGAGAGTAGCAATCAGCCCCAGCATTTT,TRBV4-3,TRBJ1-5,NA,NA
CASSPDTSGLYEQYF,TGTGCCAGCTCACCAGACACTAGCGGATTATACGAGCAGTACTTC,TRBV18,TRBJ2-7,TRBD2,NA
CATQRQGADTGELFF,TGTGCCACCCAAAGGCAGGGGGCGGACACCGGGGAGCTGTTTTTT,TRBV15,TRBJ2-2,TRBD1,NA
CASSLSRVGGYTF,TGTGCCAGCAGTTTATCCAGGGTCGGAGGCTACACCTTC,TRBV27,TRBJ1-2,NA,once
CASSLQGASGLSGANVLTF,TGTGCCAGCAGCTTGCAAGGGGCTAGCGGACTCTCTGGGGCCAACGTCCTGACTTTC,TRBV5-6,TRBJ2-6,TRBD2,NA
CASSQDRAGSSTDTQYF,TGCGCCAGCAGCCAAGATAGGGCGGGTTCTAGCACAGATACGCAGTATTTT,TRBV4-3,TRBJ2-3,NA,NA
CSVLQGYEQYF,TGCAGCGTTCTCCAGGGCTACGAGCAGTACTTC,TRBV29-1,TRBJ2-7,NA,NA